The 27 T cell receptor beta chains in this list originate from one sample, sequenced in a study of T cell repertoires in cytomegalovirus infection (dated by TCRdb to about 2019). The listed sequencing device is Illumina HiSeq 1500. TCRdb ran its own pipeline on the public reads, namely fastp trimming at Q25 and MiXCR clone calling, and kept in-frame beta chains. Identical CDR3 proteins give one entry, which carries the most common genes and DNA. For this sample there are 84,000 or so distinct CDR3 sequences; roughly 44% appear just once. 85% to 95% of the sample is held by the ten biggest clonotypes. Their antigens remain unidentified. The treatment or condition label for this specimen denotes: in vitro stimulation with specific CMV peptide epitopes to enrich CMV-specific T cells. This specimen was CD8+ T cells from cultured PBMCs, taken from culture after CMV antigen stimulation. These receptors originate from a human donor in good health (CMV status not recorded). Some clones in this sample may be carry-over from other donors' samples.

The V call is TRBV29-1, the J call TRBJ1-1, with TRBD1 as a possible D gene (5 bases). Germline-derived CDR1 and CDR2 are SQVTM and ANQGSEA. V lost 5 bases, J lost 1 base, and 11 bases lay in between. The CDR3 spans 13 residues. CDR3 coding DNA: TGCAGCGTTTTGACAGCGACGAACACTGAAGCTTTCTTT. Amino acid sequence: CSVLTATNTEAFF.

This chain links TRBV7-9 with TRBJ2-7; D remains ambiguous. V lost 4 bases and J lost 5, with 9 bases in between. This CDR3 has 12 residues. CDR1 is SEHNR and CDR2 is FQNEAQ in the germline V gene (reference sequence). The DNA for the CDR3 is TGTGCCAGCAGCTCGCCCCCGAACGAGCAGTACTTC. Protein: CASSSPPNEQYF.

This clonotype was detected many times. The chain combines TRBV7-9 with TRBJ2-1, with D maybe TRBD1 (6 bases). CDR3 size: 13 residues. Between the trimmed V and J ends, which lost 4 bases and 9 bases, there was a span of 13 bases. From germline, CDR1 is SEHNR and CDR2 FQNEAQ (reference sequence). In nucleotides, the CDR3 is TGTGCCAGCAGCTCCGGTCAGGGGAGTGAGCAGTTCTTC. It codes for CASSSGQGSEQFF.

The rearrangement links TRBV9 to TRBJ2-2; 8 positions match TRBD1. The CDR3 is 19 amino acids. V lost 0 bases and J lost 6; bases outside the gene matches: 16. Germline CDR1 and CDR2: SGDLS and YYNGEE. CDR3 sequence: CASSVGGLGTGRDSGELFF. The CDR3 DNA follows: TGTGCCAGCAGCGTAGGAGGTTTAGGGACAGGAAGGGACTCCGGGGAGCTGTTTTTT.

This clonotype showed up just a few times. The chain joins TRBV7-9 to TRBJ2-2, with D tentatively TRBD2 (7 bases). The germline V gene encodes CDR1 SEHNR and CDR2 FQNEAQ (reference sequence). V was shortened by 1 base and J by 2 bases, with 11 bases between the two germline ends. The CDR3 runs to 16 residues. CDR3 amino acids: CASSLEAGANTGELFF. CDR3 DNA: TGTGCCAGCAGCTTAGAGGCGGGGGCTAACACCGGGGAGCTGTTTTTT.

The V gene is TRBV7-4, the J gene TRBJ1-1; D is possibly TRBD1 (5 bases). Germline lookup yields CDR1 SGHVT and CDR2 SQSDAQ. V dropped 4 bases and J dropped 7 bases, with 19 bases sitting between them. There are 15 residues in the CDR3. The CDR3 protein is CASSSSGTGGIEAFF. As DNA, the CDR3 is TGTGCCAGCAGCTCGTCGGGGACGGGAGGAATTGAAGCTTTCTTT.

The V gene is TRBV7-8, the J gene TRBJ2-1, with 16 bases fitting TRBD2. CDR1 and CDR2 (germline): SGHVS, FQNEAQ. The CDR3 covers 17 residues. V gave up 0 bases and J gave up 11 bases; unmatched junction bases: 7. DNA for the CDR3: TGTGCCAGCAGCTTAGCTCGACCGGGACTAGCGGGAGGGAAGCAGTTCTTC. This codes for CASSLARPGLAGGKQFF.

This rearrangement joins TRBV5-1 to TRBJ1-4; TRBD1 aligns across 10 bases. Germline V gene data show CDR1 as SGHRS and CDR2 as YFSETQ. J lost 8 bases, V lost 4 bases, and 11 bases had no gene match. The CDR3 loop spans 16 amino acids. CDR3 nucleotide sequence: TGCGCCAGCAGCGAAGGACAGGGGGGAGGTGTAGAAAAACTGTTTTTT. This encodes CASSEGQGGGVEKLFF.

The V call is TRBV11-2, the J call TRBJ1-1; the D gene is possibly TRBD1 (5 bases). Germline assignment: CDR1 SGHAT and CDR2 FQNNGV. This CDR3 has 18 residues. The ends were cut back, 2 bases at V and 5 bases at J, with 24 bases in the middle. Written as DNA, the CDR3 is TGTGCCAGCAGCTTATGGGCGGGGGGGAATGAGTCAAAAACTGAAGCTTTCTTT. Translated, it gives CASSLWAGGNESKTEAFF. Full variable domain (remainder filled in from reference TRBV11-2 and TRBJ1-1): EAGVAQSPRYKIIEKRQSVAFWCNPISGHATLYWYQQILGQGPKLLIQFQNNGVVDDSQLPKDRFSAERLKGVDSTLKIQPAKLEDSAVYLCASSLWAGGNESKTEAFFGQGTRLTVV.

V usage is TRBV14 and J usage is TRBJ2-1; 9 bases agree with TRBD1. This CDR3 has 15 residues. The J segment lost 6 bases and the V segment lost 5 bases, leaving 8 bases of the junction unmatched. Germline V gene data show CDR1 as SGHDN and CDR2 as FVKESK. CDR3 DNA: TGTGCCAGCAGCTCCGGACAGGGGTTCCGCAATGAGCAGTTCTTC. Translated, it gives CASSSGQGFRNEQFF.

This clonotype was observed at least ten times. The V and J genes are TRBV7-8 and TRBJ1-5, with D perhaps matching TRBD1 (5 bases). Germline lookup yields CDR1 SGHVS and CDR2 FQNEAQ. V lost 2 bases and J 6 bases, leaving 14 bases between the germline ends. The CDR3 length is 15 residues. The DNA of the CDR3 is TGTGCCAGCAGCTTAAGTGGAGGCGGGGGTCAGCCCCAGCATTTT. Its translation: CASSLSGGGGQPQHF. The variable domain in full, with the rest retrieved from reference TRBV7-8 and TRBJ1-5, is GAGVSQSPRYKVAKRGQDVALRCDPISGHVSLFWYQQALGQGPEFLTYFQNEAQLDKSGLPSDRFFAERPEGSVSTLKIQRTQQEDSAVYLCASSLSGGGGQPQHFGDGTRLSIL.

This clonotype was detected a few times. This chain links TRBV10-3 with TRBJ2-1; 9 bases are shared with TRBD1. Germline lookup yields CDR1 ENHRY and CDR2 SYGVKD. This CDR3 is built from 15 residues. The V segment lost 1 base and the J segment 5 bases; nucleotides outside the gene matches: 3. The CDR3: CAISELTGGDNEQFF. The CDR3, as DNA: TGTGCCATCAGTGAGTTGACAGGGGGGGACAATGAGCAGTTCTTC.

There are a few counts of this clonotype. In DNA, the CDR3 is TGCGCCAGCACCGCGGACAGGGGTGGTGAGACCCAGTACTTC. It codes for CASTADRGGETQYF. The J gene is TRBJ2-5, the V gene TRBV10-2, with 9 bases aligning to TRBD1. The CDR3 spans 14 residues. J was trimmed by 5 bases and V by 7 bases; bases with no gene match: 8. CDR1 WSHSY and CDR2 SAAADI come from the germline V gene.

A few counts support this clonotype. J is TRBJ1-3 and V is TRBV7-3; the D gene is possibly TRBD1 (5 bases). The CDR3 extends over 15 amino acids. V was trimmed by 4 bases and J by 4 bases, leaving 14 bases between them. Germline V gene data show CDR1 as SGHTA and CDR2 as FQGTGA. The CDR3 loop reads CASSSNGAAGNTIYF. The CDR3 DNA reads as TGTGCCAGCAGCTCAAATGGGGCAGCCGGAAACACCATATATTTT.

This clonotype was seen more than once but under ten times. J is TRBJ2-4 and V is TRBV28; D may be TRBD1 or TRBD2 (5 bases each). Germline loops: CDR1 MDHEN, CDR2 SYDVKM. Trimming removed 7 bases at V and 2 bases at J, with 12 bases between. The CDR3 loop spans 14 amino acids. The CDR3 spells CASNQGVTKNIQYF. In DNA, the CDR3 is TGTGCCAGCAACCAGGGAGTTACCAAAAACATTCAGTACTTC.

The J gene is TRBJ2-2, the V gene TRBV28, with TRBD2 as a possible D gene (7 bases). Germline V gene data show CDR1 as MDHEN and CDR2 as SYDVKM. V was cut by 3 bases and J by 4 bases, with 12 bases left in between. The CDR3 is 15 residues long. DNA for the CDR3: TGTGCCAGCAGTTTGGGGGGGCAGGCCACCGGGGAGCTGTTTTTT. Protein product: CASSLGGQATGELFF. The entire variable domain, with the rest obtained from reference TRBV28 and TRBJ2-2, is as follows: DVKVTQSSRYLVKRTGEKVFLECVQDMDHENMFWYRQDPGLGLRLIYFSYDVKMKEKGDIPEGYSVSREKKERFSLILESASTNQTSMYLCASSLGGQATGELFFGEGSRLTVL.

This clonotype was detected a few times. The CDR3 reads CASTTILGNTIYF. Written as DNA, the CDR3 is TGTGCCAGCACCACGATACTGGGAAACACCATATATTTT. This rearrangement joins TRBV7-9 to TRBJ1-3; D is unclear. Trimming stripped 7 bases from V and 4 bases from J, with 11 bases between. Germline CDR1 and CDR2: SEHNR and FQNEAQ (reference sequence). The CDR3 sequence is 13 residues long.

This chain links TRBV27 with TRBJ1-5; D uncertain. The CDR3 runs 12 residues. Trimming stripped 8 bases from V and 4 bases from J, with 9 bases between. The V gene's germline CDR1 is MNHEY and CDR2 SMNVEV (reference sequence). The CDR3, as DNA: TGTGCCAGCTCCAGACCTAATCAGCCCCAGCATTTT. Protein: CASSRPNQPQHF.

This clonotype appeared a single time. The V and J genes are TRBV7-3 and TRBJ1-5; D possibly corresponds to TRBD1 (5 bases). V was clipped by 3 bases and J by 2 bases, with 14 bases between them. Germline-derived CDR1 and CDR2 are SGHTA and FQGTGA. CDR3 length equals 16 residues. This CDR3 reads CASSFTGTVGNQPQHF. The CDR3 DNA sequence: TGTGCCAGCAGCTTTACCGGGACGGTCGGCAATCAGCCCCAGCATTTT.

The chain recombines TRBV7-8 with TRBJ1-5; maybe TRBD1 (5 bases). Germline loops: CDR1 SGHVS, CDR2 FQNEAQ. There are 14 residues in the CDR3. The V end lost 1 base, the J end lost 6 bases, and 10 bases lay between the germline ends. The CDR3 DNA reads TGTGCCAGCAGCTTAGGGGTTGGGGCTCAGCCCCAGCATTTT. Encoded protein: CASSLGVGAQPQHF.

This chain uses TRBV28 with TRBJ1-1; tentative D call: TRBD1 (6 bases). The CDR3 sequence is 16 residues long. Per the germline V gene, CDR1 is MDHEN and CDR2 is SYDVKM. The V end lost 1 base, the J end lost 0 bases, and 12 bases lay between the germline ends. The CDR3 loop reads CASSLSGATLNTEAFF. CDR3 DNA sequence: TGTGCCAGCAGTTTATCAGGGGCCACTTTGAACACTGAAGCTTTCTTT.

The chain has TRBV2 and TRBJ1-2, with unresolved D. This CDR3 is 11 amino acids long. V was clipped by 9 bases and J by 5 bases, with 10 bases between them. Per germline, CDR1 SNHLY and CDR2 FYNNEI. CDR3 region: CARAGEYGYTF. The CDR3 DNA follows: TGTGCCAGGGCCGGAGAGTATGGCTACACCTTC.

This clonotype was found a few times. The rearrangement joins TRBV7-2 to TRBJ1-5; D is ambiguous. The CDR3 is 13 amino acids. Germline CDR1 SGHTA, CDR2 FQGNSA. V dropped 4 bases and J dropped 5 bases, with 9 bases sitting between them. The CDR3 nucleotides read TGTGCCAGCAGCTCTTCCTCCTATCAGCCCCAGCATTTT. Translating it yields CASSSSSYQPQHF. Looking up the rest from reference TRBV7-2 and TRBJ1-5 gives the full variable domain: GAGVSQSPSNKVTEKGKDVELRCDPISGHTALYWYRQSLGQGLEFLIYFQGNSAPDKSGLPSDRFSAERTGGSVSTLTIQRTQQEDSAVYLCASSSSSYQPQHFGDGTRLSIL.

The rearrangement uses TRBV6-8 and TRBJ1-2, with 9 bases matching TRBD1. Germline loops: CDR1 MNHGY, CDR2 SAAAGT. Trimming cost V 6 bases and J 6 bases; bases outside gene matches: 5. The CDR3 is made up of 13 amino acids. The CDR3 is CASRNRGQDGYTF. The CDR3 bases are TGTGCCAGCAGAAACAGGGGGCAGGATGGCTACACCTTC.

CDR3: CASRSTGIQETQYF. Here the CDR3 DNA reads TGTGCCAGCAGATCAACAGGGATCCAAGAGACCCAGTACTTC. V and J are TRBV7-9 and TRBJ2-5; tentatively, D is TRBD1 (6 bases). V was cut by 6 bases and J by 1 base, with 12 bases left in between. In germline, CDR1 is SEHNR, CDR2 FQNEAQ (reference sequence). The length of the CDR3 is 14 residues.

This clonotype has just one count. This chain connects TRBV7-9 to TRBJ2-5; 9 bases align to TRBD2. The CDR3 has 15 residues. V shed 5 bases and J 4 bases; nucleotides not matched to a gene: 8. From germline, CDR1 is SEHNR and CDR2 FQNEAQ (reference sequence). CDR3 amino acids: CASSQWREGRETQYF. The CDR3 DNA follows: TGTGCCAGCAGCCAATGGCGGGAGGGCCGAGAGACCCAGTACTTC.

This clonotype was counted only a few times. The chain has TRBV7-8 and TRBJ2-1; D not resolved. The CDR3 is 16 residues long. The germline V and J ends were trimmed by 2 bases and 0 bases, with 11 bases remaining between them. CDR1 is SGHVS and CDR2 is FQNEAQ in the germline V gene. In nucleotides, the CDR3 is TGTGCCAGCAGCTTACCCACAGAGAGCTCCTACAATGAGCAGTTCTTC. The encoded protein is CASSLPTESSYNEQFF.